This T cell receptor (beta chain) was recovered during a study of cytomegalovirus exposure and HLA in healthy donors. The table came from immunoSEQ multiplex PCR; TCRdb's copy has only in-frame clones and leaves some out. The table includes about 88,000 clones, 80% to 85% detected once. V lost 6 bases and J 9 bases, leaving 18 bases between the germline ends. CDR3 length: 15 residues. Germline CDR1 is MNHEY and CDR2 is SVGAGI. This clone was found once. Sequenced sample: PBMCs. The chain combines TRBV6-5 with TRBJ1-6, with D perhaps TRBD1 (6 bases). The TCR sequence derives from a woman between 18 and 29 years old in good health and CMV-seropositive. The CDR3 loop reads CASRGAGFSGSPLHF. The CDR3 DNA reads TGTGCCAGCAGGGGGGCGGGCTTCTCCGGTTCACCCCTCCACTTT.